This TCR beta chain appears in the sequencing data of a study of cytomegalovirus exposure and HLA in healthy donors (dated by TCRdb to about 2017). About the investigation overall: An earlier analysis of roughly 500 of the donors reported 250 to 350 Gb of sequence data and some 110 million unique TCR beta sequences obtained from around 170 million T cells. The T cell repertoires of 666 subjects were profiled by immunosequencing and related to cytomegalovirus serostatus. Genome-wide SNP genotypes for about three fifths of the roughly 670 donors were used in a later genetic analysis, which treated that subset as a discovery cohort. The number of typed donors differed by locus: about 620-630 for A, B, C, DRB1 and DQB1; some 500 for DQA1; approximately 600 for DPA1; and around 450 for DPB1. An early release covering over 500 HLA-typed donors comprised around 300 gigabases of sequencing data and around 80 million unique TCR sequences. Across approximately 400 genotyped donors of the cohort, an average of roughly 250,000 unique TCR beta nucleotide sequences per donor were sequenced, and roughly a sixth of those sequences were non-productive. Class I and class II HLA loci were covered by the typing at four-digit resolution. The study aimed to test whether signatures of past pathogen exposure could be identified by cataloging public T cell receptors. Rather than drawing on any new phenotypic data, the later analysis identified candidate immune exposures from TCR beta sequences and the way those sequences occurred across donors. In addition to the first cohort of 500 to 850 subjects, a separate validation cohort of over 90 different subjects was used. Roughly five DR-DQ haplotypes were handled as single units for association and clustering, since linkage in the cohort was strong. In a later analysis, previously published TCR beta repertoires from 666 donors were re-analyzed and high-resolution HLA genotyping was added so that TCR occurrence patterns could be studied. To predict cytomegalovirus infection status, the study brought together high-throughput TCR immunosequencing, statistical association of individual TCRs with disease status, and machine learning. Donor age, sex, ethnicity and CMV serostatus were compiled together with the repertoire data. Of the 300 to 500 genotyped donors, 65% to 90% were placed in the genetic ancestry cluster associated with self-reported Caucasian donors. Every repertoire in the discovery cohort had been generated on one and the same sequencing platform. An earlier analysis of about 600 of the donors used high-throughput TCR beta sequencing to judge whether each TCR beta V gene segment behaved as functional or pseudogenic.

The investigation overall reported the following: At a false discovery rate of 0.05, a later analysis linked approximately 18,000 TCR beta sequences to specific HLA alleles. Some IMGT-functional V segments, including TRBV6-2 and TRBV6-3, could not be told apart with the 87-base-pair reads, so those segments were excluded. A later analysis found that HLA-associated TCR beta chains were more clonally expanded and had lower generation probabilities than equally common non-associated chains. A group of highly shared sequence variants was considered likely to be a technical artifact of the sequencing pipeline. The authors suggested that the approach could potentially be extended to other disease states and immunological phenotypes. In a later genetic analysis, a missense DCLRE1C variant was associated with V-gene and J-gene trimming of TCR beta chains, and the association was replicated in an independent cohort. A further reported finding was that TCR beta sequences accurately predicted the HLA-A and HLA-B alleles for most subjects in the first cohort. Most TCR sequences were seen in very few donors, while some public TCRs were found in many individuals. A later analysis found that TCR association rates varied across HLA loci, with DRB1 alleles showing the most associated TCRs and HLA-C alleles the fewest. Assigning TCR associations to individual alleles was difficult when HLA alleles, especially DR and DQ, strongly co-occurred. A later analysis reported that several top co-occurrence clusters appeared linked to parvovirus B19, influenza, CMV and Epstein-Barr virus. In vitro tests confirmed that a few of the cytomegalovirus-associated TCR beta chains recognize cytomegalovirus antigens. The classifier was reported to diagnose cytomegalovirus status with high specificity and sensitivity in both the original and validation cohorts. HLA typing was unavailable for some donors at each locus, so association tests used only the typed subset. Because counts were too low, seventeen rarely observed V segments, including chromosome 9 orphons, were left out of the earlier analysis of about 500 of the donors. This cohort had only TCR beta chains sequenced, and the lack of alpha or paired-chain data limited which features could be detected. In an earlier analysis of some 500 of the donors, most TCR beta V segments appeared in productive rearrangements about 87% or about 30% of the time, broadly matching IMGT annotations. A later genetic analysis reported fewer N-insertions in productive TCRs among donors in an Asian-associated ancestry cluster than the roughly 620-donor mean. A total of fewer than 200 TCR beta chains were listed by the study as associated with cytomegalovirus. Immune exposure information for the cohort was limited to CMV serostatus. Linkage disequilibrium might explain the correlated functional status among segregating V segments, but an unknown experimental factor could not be excluded. According to a later analysis, most CMV-associated TCR beta chains appeared to be HLA-restricted, and the HLA associations seemed to be driven largely by CMV exposure. The presence/absence analyses assumed that sequencing depth was roughly uniform across donors, and that assumption may not be true.

In total, over 600 healthy bone marrow donors made up the cohort. At the time of sampling, all cohort members were nominally healthy, though unrecorded immune exposures were likely present. The donor was CMV seronegative and was included in the group of 352 seronegative cohort members. A peripheral blood sample was collected from each donor, and TCR beta sequencing was performed on peripheral blood mononuclear cells. Genomic DNA was extracted from the blood cell samples with the Qiagen DNeasy Blood Extraction Kit. Libraries were constructed by the immunoSEQ multiplex PCR assay. The multiplex PCR relied on a mix of 60 forward primers for TCR Vbeta segments and 13 reverse primers for TCR Jbeta segments. Amplification of the CDR3 region of rearranged TCR beta genes was performed with a multiplex PCR assay on genomic DNA. On the Illumina HiSeq System, the amplified TCR beta libraries were sequenced as 87-base-pair reads. Regarding the original processing steps: A later analysis counted approximately 74 million unique TCR beta chains across the 650 to 700 repertoires, and some 11 million of these chains were shared by at least two donors. To remove PCR and sequencing errors, raw reads were error-corrected and collapsed into unique sequences using a nearest-neighbor algorithm that merged closely related sequences. Alignment of CDR3 sequences to IMGT reference sequences was used to assign V, D and J gene segments. Each retained sequence needed at least a six-nucleotide match to both a V gene segment and a J gene segment. Rearrangements were called productive when the CDR3 lacked stop codons and stayed in frame with V and J; all others were non-productive. Following IMGT convention, CDR3 was defined as the stretch from the second conserved V-encoded cysteine to the conserved J-encoded phenylalanine. In an earlier analysis of some 550 of the donors, sequences lacking an unambiguous match to a single V gene segment were excluded. In an earlier analysis of 500 to 750 of the donors, V segments were called functional above 56.7% productive rearrangements and were called segregating when the between-donor standard deviation exceeded 5%. A statistical classification framework was built for diagnosing cytomegalovirus status from the catalog of TCR beta chain sequences. In a later analysis, TCR nucleotide sequences were compared against IMGT/GENE-DB human TR gene sequences so that V and J genes could be assigned. Using the TCRdist pipeline, a later analysis assigned CDR3 sequences along with most-parsimonious VDJ recombination scenarios. In a later analysis, each TCR beta chain was defined by its CDR3 amino acid sequence together with its V-gene family, and reads without a unique V-gene family were excluded. To address suspected cross-contamination and a sequencing artifact, a later analysis removed some 620 highly shared, low-generation-probability nucleotide sequences. For each public chain, a later analysis derived a clonal expansion index from normalized ranks of inferred template counts within each repertoire. In a later analysis, generation probabilities were computed using a VDJ recombination model fitted to out-of-frame rearrangements, and the results were checked against IGoR. A later analysis scored TCR-TCR, TCR-HLA and TCR-CMV co-occurrence with hypergeometric tests, applying a repertoire-size bias correction to TCR pairs. To estimate false discovery rates, a later analysis permuted the HLA or CMV assignments 20 times. In a later analysis, co-occurring TCRs were grouped using DBSCAN, and TCRdist sequence similarity was added for clustering within HLA-allele-positive subsets. Repertoires with fewer than 30,000 or more than 120,000 public chains, plus five repertoires with anomalous nucleotide sharing, were excluded from co-occurrence clustering. TCRdb provides this immuneACCESS table in a form limited to in-frame rearrangements. Some clones are lacking; in checked studies, under half of them reflect an unresolved V gene, and why the rest are absent is not known. V, J and clone size reflect that table, while D and trimming were determined from the DNA. This sample comprises tens of thousands of clones, approximately 80% of them detected only once. About 3.8% of the sample is held by the ten biggest clonotypes.

In the case of this clone: Its binding antigen is unknown. No base qualities exist here, and no much larger clone lies one base off it.

V has 0 bases trimmed and J has 0 bases trimmed; junction bases matching no gene number 2. The germline V gene (reference sequence) gives CDR1 as SEHNR and CDR2 as FQNEAQ. The CDR3 starts with the cysteine, ends with the phenylalanine, and has 15 residues. Only the CDR3 DNA is retained, 45 bases long and in frame from the first base. The specimen sequenced was PBMCs. In this chain, TRBV7-9 is recombined with TRBJ2-7, with TRBD1 identical over 7 junction bases. This receptor was taken from a man aged 25 to 40 in good health and CMV-seronegative. DNA sequence: TGTGCCAGCAGCTTAGCGGGACAGATCTCCTACGAGCAGTACTTC. The encoded protein is CASSLAGQISYEQYF.